This T cell receptor beta chain appears in the sequencing data of a study of blood T cell repertoires in COVID-19. Study overall: The United States, Italy and Spain were the sources of the acute and convalescent COVID-19 samples. PBMCs, B-cell-depleted T cells, or T cells were the source of the cDNA or gDNA that made up the material.

In the authors' workflow: How many nucleated cells were present was estimated from reference gene primer amplification. TCRdb's table, derived via immunoSEQ multiplex PCR, lists solely in-frame clones and lacks some. D and trimming were read from the DNA, whereas the V and J calls and clone size are those reported in that table. The sample comprises approximately 190,000 clones, 65% to 85% of which are singletons, and 15% to 20% rests with the top ten. The V end lost 2 bases, the J end lost 8 bases, and 24 bases lay between the germline ends. The V gene's germline CDR1 is SQVTM and CDR2 ANQGSEA. CDR3 size: 16 residues.

The sequencing input was peripheral blood. The source of this sequence is a man aged 60-69 years with active or convalescent COVID-19. The chain links TRBV29-1 to TRBJ1-2; no clear D gene. CDR3 loop: CSVEKFSGLLRTGYTF. CDR3 DNA sequence: TGCAGCGTTGAAAAGTTTAGCGGACTCCTTAGGACGGGCTACACCTTC. The complete variable domain, with remaining parts taken from reference TRBV29-1 and TRBJ1-2, reads SAVISQKPSRDICQRGTSLTIQCQVDSQVTMMFWYRQQPGQSLTLIATANQGSEATYESGFVIDKFPISRPNLTFSTLTVSNMSPEDSSIYLCSVEKFSGLLRTGYTFGSGTRLTVV.